One and the same sample provided the 9 T cell receptor beta chains below, sequenced in a study of blood T cell repertoires in COVID-19. Clones were read by immunoSEQ multiplex PCR, and TCRdb kept only the in-frame ones, dropping some. Here the sample spans over 65,000 clones, about 86% being singletons. Source material: peripheral blood. Receptors were obtained from an elderly man with acute or convalescent COVID-19.

J is TRBJ2-5 and V is TRBV28; D might be TRBD1 (6 bases). The CDR3 length is 14 residues. V gave up 5 bases and J gave up 5 bases, with 15 bases separating them. Germline V gives CDR1 MDHEN, CDR2 SYDVKM. The CDR3 loop is CASSLNRVVETQYF. The CDR3 DNA sequence: TGTGCCAGCAGTCTAAACAGGGTTGTGGAGACCCAGTACTTC.

The chain combines TRBV5-4 with TRBJ2-3, with 10 bases fitting TRBD2. The CDR3 runs 15 residues. The trim removed 0 bases at V and 5 bases at J, leaving 3 bases unmatched. Germline-derived CDR1 and CDR2 are SGHNT and YYREEE (reference sequence). The CDR3 region has the DNA TGTGCCAGCAGCTTGGCTAGCGGGAGTCGAGATACGCAGTATTTT. Translated: CASSLASGSRDTQYF.

The V gene is TRBV19, the J gene TRBJ1-1; D uncertain. There are 11 residues in the CDR3. Germline lookup yields CDR1 LNHDA and CDR2 SQIVND (reference sequence). The V gene lost 4 bases and the J gene lost 6 bases, with 6 bases spanning the gap. CDR3 region: CASSRGSEAFF. The CDR3 nucleotides are TGTGCCAGTAGTAGAGGGTCTGAAGCTTTCTTT.

This clone was found once. The gene calls are TRBV5-1 and TRBJ2-1; TRBD2 matches at 7 bases. V gave up 2 bases and J gave up 0 bases; unmatched junction bases: 5. Germline CDR1 SGHRS, CDR2 YFSETQ. There are 16 residues in the CDR3. The CDR3 DNA sequence: TGCGCCAGCAGCTTTACTAGCGCTGGCTCCTACAATGAGCAGTTCTTC. Its translation is CASSFTSAGSYNEQFF.

This clone was recorded only once. The gene calls are TRBV19 and TRBJ2-3; 14 positions match TRBD2. V gave up 1 base and J gave up 0 bases; unmatched junction bases: 3. Germline V gene sequence: CDR1 LNHDA, CDR2 SQIVND (reference sequence). The CDR3 totals 18 residues. CDR3 in amino acids: CASSIVGTSGRSTDTQYF. The CDR3 coding sequence is TGTGCCAGTAGTATAGTCGGGACTAGCGGGAGAAGCACAGATACGCAGTATTTT.

CDR3 sequence reads: CASSPSGVSKETQYF. DNA of the CDR3: TGTGCCAGCAGCCCATCCGGGGTATCTAAAGAGACCCAGTACTTC. J is TRBJ2-5 and V is TRBV7-2; D is possibly TRBD2 (5 bases). The germline V gene encodes CDR1 SGHTA and CDR2 FQGNSA. The V and J ends lost 5 bases and 3 bases respectively, with 16 bases between them. This CDR3 contains 15 residues.

This clone appeared once. DNA for the CDR3: TGTGCCTGGACTAGCACAGATACGCAGTATTTT. This codes for CAWTSTDTQYF. The chain combines TRBV30 with TRBJ2-3; D is unresolved. The V end was cut by 4 bases, the J end by 0 bases, with 2 bases between. The CDR3 is 11 amino acids. Germline assignment: CDR1 GTSNPN and CDR2 SVGIG (reference sequence).

The J gene is TRBJ2-7, the V gene TRBV2; TRBD2 is a possible D gene (5 bases). Germline V gene sequence: CDR1 SNHLY, CDR2 FYNNEI. The V end was cut by 5 bases, the J end by 3 bases, with 11 bases between. The length of the CDR3 is 13 residues. CDR3 sequence: CASSSSGLYEQYF. The CDR3 DNA reads as TGTGCCAGCAGTTCCAGCGGTCTCTACGAGCAGTACTTC.

This chain uses TRBV7-2 with TRBJ2-7; TRBD1 agrees at 8 bases. Germline-derived CDR1 and CDR2 are SGHTA and FQGNSA. Trimming removed 2 bases from V and 0 bases from J; junction bases left unmatched: 3. This CDR3 region has 15 residues. The CDR3 coding sequence is TGTGCCAGCAGCTTATGGACAGGGCCCTCCTACGAGCAGTACTTC. Protein: CASSLWTGPSYEQYF.